This T cell receptor (beta chain) is drawn from a study of graft-versus-host responses after intestinal transplantation. Across the study: Transplants given to recipients were multivisceral, liver-intestinal, or isolated intestinal. Once they had received anti-thymocyte globulin induction, all recipients took tacrolimus and steroids for two to three years. Study-wide results and limits: GvH clones turned up in recipient marrow; some had shown up first in ileum or blood. HvG clone declines early post-transplant were associated with peak circulating GvH levels.

This clone appeared a single time. What it binds is unknown. Germline V gene data show CDR1 as SGHTA and CDR2 as FQGNSA. The CDR3 is made up of 14 amino acids. Trimming shortened V by 3 bases and J by 1 base, and 8 bases separated the two germline ends. The protocol was immunoSEQ multiplex PCR, while the TCRdb copy is restricted to in-frame clones and leaves out a portion. The sample includes under 85,000 clones, approximately 94% of them seen just once. This receptor was identified in a human donor who received an intestinal transplant. V usage is TRBV7-2 and J usage is TRBJ2-3, with D unclear. The sample was unstimulated CD8+ T cells sorted from spleen or lymph node cells, taken before intestinal transplant. CDR3 DNA sequence: TGTGCCAGCAGCTTTGAGTGGGGCACAGATACGCAGTATTTT. It specifies CASSFEWGTDTQYF.